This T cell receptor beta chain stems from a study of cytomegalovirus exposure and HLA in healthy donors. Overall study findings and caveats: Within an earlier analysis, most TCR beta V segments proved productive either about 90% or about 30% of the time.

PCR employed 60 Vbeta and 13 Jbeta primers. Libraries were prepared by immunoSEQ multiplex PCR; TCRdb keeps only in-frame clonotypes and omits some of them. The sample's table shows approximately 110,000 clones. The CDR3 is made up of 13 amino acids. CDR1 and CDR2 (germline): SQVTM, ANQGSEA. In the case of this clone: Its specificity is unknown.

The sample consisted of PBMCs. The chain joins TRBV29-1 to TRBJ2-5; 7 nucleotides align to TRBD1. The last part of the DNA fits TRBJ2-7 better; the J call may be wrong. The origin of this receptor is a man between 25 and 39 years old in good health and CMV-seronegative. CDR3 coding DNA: TGCAGCGTTGCGGGACAGAGCTCCTACGAGCAGTACTTC. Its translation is CSVAGQSSYEQYF.